The clone carrying this T cell receptor beta chain was picked up a small number of times. Its matching antigen is unknown. This sample was included in a study of T cells in Graves' hyperthyroidism and ophthalmopathy. Study at large: Once the initial diagnosis was made, peripheral blood was obtained before any treatment.

TCR beta CDR3 sequences were amplified from RNA transcripts. An initial round of RT-PCR targeting the TCR CDR3 relied on the HTBI primer set. TCRdb processed the multiplex PCR reads anew with MiXCR; each CDR3 protein has one entry. The sample contains hundreds of thousands of distinct CDR3 sequences, about an eighth of which appear only once. Ophthalmopathy patients had moderate-to-severe active disease, CAS ≥3, NOSPECS ≥4, and disease duration under 3 months. Diagnosing involved the use of clinical symptoms, serum thyroxine and TRAb, thyroid ultrasound and orbital computed tomography. Study outcomes and limitations: A model using 13 V-J features told ophthalmopathy apart from stable hyperthyroidism.

The V gene's germline CDR1 is SGDLS and CDR2 YYNGEE. This CDR3 is built from 15 residues. The V and J ends lost 6 bases and 7 bases respectively, with 20 bases between them. The chain links TRBV9 to TRBJ2-1; a weak D match, TRBD2 (6 bases). This sequence was found in a woman between 40 and 55 years old with Graves' ophthalmopathy. The sequencing input was blood. The CDR3 bases are TGTGCCAGCACCCCACCGGGGGTTGGGGGGAATGAGCAGTTCTTC. As protein: CASTPPGVGGNEQFF.